Following are 17 T cell receptor beta chains from one sample sequenced in a study of control samples from healthy donors and cancer patients. The method was immunoSEQ multiplex PCR; TCRdb's version includes in-frame clones alone and lacks a portion of them. This table has approximately 94,000 clones, about 88% appearing once. Material for sequencing was PBMCs. These TCRs come from an older man with lung cancer.

V usage is TRBV12-3 or TRBV12-4 and J usage is TRBJ1-4, with 9 nucleotides matching TRBD1. The CDR3 is 13 residues long. Trimming took 6 bases from V and 8 from J; bases not matched to a gene: 4. The CDR3, as DNA: TGTGCCAGCAGATGGACAGGGGAGGAAAAACTGTTTTTT. Residues: CASRWTGEEKLFF.

The J gene is TRBJ1-6, the V gene TRBV27, with a possible D match to TRBD1 (6 bases). Germline V CDR1 and CDR2: MNHEY, SMNVEV (reference sequence). CDR3 size: 17 residues. Trimming took off 1 base at V and 4 bases at J, with 14 bases between the two ends. CDR3 nucleotides: TGTGCCAGCAGTTTATTATCGGAAGGGGGATATAATTCACCCCTCCACTTT. Amino acid sequence: CASSLLSEGGYNSPLHF.

This clone is a singleton in its sample. V gene TRBV28 combines with J gene TRBJ2-1; D ambiguous. The V gene lost 3 bases and the J gene lost 7 bases, with 7 bases spanning the gap. The CDR3 sequence is 12 residues long. The germline V gene has CDR1 MDHEN and CDR2 SYDVKM. The CDR3 reads CASSFWGNEQFF. For the CDR3, the DNA is TGTGCCAGCAGTTTCTGGGGAAATGAGCAGTTCTTC.

This clone was seen just once. The chain combines TRBV5-1 with TRBJ1-3; 7 nucleotides line up with TRBD1. Trimming at V came to 4 bases and at J to 4 bases, leaving 11 bases not matched to a gene. This CDR3 spans 16 amino acids. From germline, CDR1 is SGHRS and CDR2 YFSETQ. This CDR3 is CASSRGTVRGGNTIYF. The CDR3 region has the DNA TGCGCCAGCAGCAGGGGGACAGTCAGGGGCGGAAACACCATATATTTT.

This clone occurred a few times. This likely stems from a read error, as it lies one base from a far larger clone. The identical CDR3 is also encoded by other nucleotide sequences in the sample. The chain joins TRBV3-1 (or the pseudogene TRBV3-2) to TRBJ2-7, with D possibly being TRBD1 or TRBD2 (7 bases each). The CDR3 is made up of 15 amino acids. Germline-derived CDR1 and CDR2 are LGHDT and YNNKEL (reference sequence). The CDR3 sequence is CATSQGGGRPYEQYF. In DNA, the CDR3 is TGTGCCACCAGCCAGGGGGGGGGACGTCCCTACGAGCAGTACTTC.

The V and J genes are TRBV5-1 and TRBJ2-5; the match to TRBD1 covers 8 bases. Germline CDR1 is SGHRS and CDR2 is YFSETQ. Trimming cost V 0 bases and J 5 bases; bases outside gene matches: 6. The CDR3 sequence is 15 residues long. As DNA, the CDR3 is TGCGCCAGCAGCTTGGGGCAGGGGGCAGGGGAGACCCAGTACTTC. Translation: CASSLGQGAGETQYF.

This rearrangement joins TRBV11-2 to TRBJ2-1; TRBD1 aligns across 11 bases. The CDR3 length is 17 residues. Germline V gene sequence: CDR1 SGHAT, CDR2 FQNNGV. V was clipped by 3 bases and J by 4 bases; unmatched bases: 8. CDR3 sequence reads: CASSFPGTGGEYNEQFF. The CDR3 region has the DNA TGTGCCAGCAGCTTTCCCGGGACAGGGGGTGAATACAATGAGCAGTTCTTC.

This chain joins TRBV30 and TRBJ1-3, with 8 bases aligning to TRBD1. The V segment lost 1 base and the J segment 3 bases; nucleotides outside the gene matches: 2. CDR1 and CDR2 from the germline V gene are GTSNPN and SVGIG (reference sequence). The CDR3 runs 14 residues. The CDR3 DNA is TGTGCCTGGAGTGGACAGGGGTATGGAAACACCATATATTTT. Translated, it gives CAWSGQGYGNTIYF.

The rearrangement uses TRBV19 and TRBJ1-2; no firm D call. Germline CDR1 reads LNHDA; CDR2 reads SQIVND (reference sequence). Trimming cost V 8 bases and J 6 bases, with 16 bases left between them. The CDR3 is 13 residues long. The CDR3 DNA reads TGTGCCAGTCAGACCAGGAACCTGGATGGCTACACCTTC. Its translation: CASQTRNLDGYTF.

This clone was seen a handful of times. V is TRBV28 and J is TRBJ1-5; 9 bases line up with TRBD1. The germline gives CDR1 MDHEN, CDR2 SYDVKM. The length of the CDR3 is 14 residues. The ends lost 6 bases at V and 6 bases at J; junction bases unmatched: 6. CDR3 sequence (DNA): TGTGCCAGCAGAAAACAGGGGGCGCGTCAGCCCCAGCATTTT. Translation: CASRKQGARQPQHF.

This clone has just one count. V usage is TRBV7-3 and J usage is TRBJ1-1; possibly TRBD1 for D (5 bases). This CDR3 comprises 14 residues. In germline, CDR1 is SGHTA, CDR2 FQGTGA. V gave up 5 bases and J gave up 4 bases, with 14 bases separating them. CDR3 sequence (DNA): TGTGCCAGCAGCGAAATAGGGGCGGCCACTGAAGCTTTCTTT. The encoded protein is CASSEIGAATEAFF.

The chain has TRBV6-2 or TRBV6-3 and TRBJ2-7; D is ambiguous. The V gene lost 0 bases and the J gene lost 0 bases, with 9 bases spanning the gap. Germline-derived CDR1 and CDR2 are MNHEY and SVGEGT. The CDR3 has 15 amino acids. CDR3 in DNA: TGTGCCAGCAGTTACTCCCAGACCCGCTCCTACGAGCAGTACTTC. It specifies CASSYSQTRSYEQYF.

J is TRBJ1-2 and V is TRBV5-1, with D uncertain. This CDR3 is 14 amino acids long. The V gene's germline CDR1 is SGHRS and CDR2 YFSETQ. V was pared by 4 bases and J by 2 bases, with 12 bases between. The DNA for the CDR3 is TGCGCCAGCAGCCGATCTCAGGTGAACTATGGCTACACCTTC. Amino acid sequence: CASSRSQVNYGYTF.

The chain uses TRBV21-1 and TRBJ1-5; the DNA was not used to check the table's D call, TRBD1. TRBV21-1 represents a pseudogene. The CDR3 totals 14 residues. CDR3 in amino acids: CASSAGGINQPQHF. DNA for the CDR3: TGTGCCAGCAGCGCAGGGGGCATTAATCAGCCCCAGCATTTT.

Written as DNA, the CDR3 is TGTGCCAGCAGCTTAGCCAGGGGACACGGGGATGAAAAACTGTTTTTT. It is translated as CASSLARGHGDEKLFF. The chain recombines TRBV11-2 with TRBJ1-4; a possible D gene is TRBD1 (6 bases). V was trimmed by 1 base and J by 6 bases, leaving 15 bases between them. The germline CDR1 and CDR2 sequences are SGHAT and FQNNGV. The length of the CDR3 is 16 residues. The full variable domain, completed using reference TRBV11-2 and TRBJ1-4, is EAGVAQSPRYKIIEKRQSVAFWCNPISGHATLYWYQQILGQGPKLLIQFQNNGVVDDSQLPKDRFSAERLKGVDSTLKIQPAKLEDSAVYLCASSLARGHGDEKLFFGSGTQLSVL.

The chain links TRBV4-1 to TRBJ2-3; 8 bases map to TRBD2. The junction had 7 bases not matched to a gene; V was cut back by 5 bases and J by 0 bases. The CDR3 is 16 amino acids. Germline loops: CDR1 MGHRA, CDR2 YSYEKL. The CDR3 region is CASSSISGVSTDTQYF. The CDR3 region has the DNA TGCGCCAGCAGCTCTATTAGCGGGGTTAGCACAGATACGCAGTATTTT.

V and J are TRBV7-8 and TRBJ1-5, with D perhaps TRBD1 (6 bases). There are 14 residues in the CDR3. The V and J ends lost 4 bases and 1 base respectively, with 8 bases between them. Germline CDR1 and CDR2: SGHVS and FQNEAQ. CDR3 bases: TGTGCCAGCAGCTCGGACAGAAGCAATCAGCCCCAGCATTTT. Translated, it gives CASSSDRSNQPQHF. Drawing the rest from reference TRBV7-8 and TRBJ1-5, the complete variable domain is GAGVSQSPRYKVAKRGQDVALRCDPISGHVSLFWYQQALGQGPEFLTYFQNEAQLDKSGLPSDRFFAERPEGSVSTLKIQRTQQEDSAVYLCASSSDRSNQPQHFGDGTRLSIL.